This T cell receptor (beta chain) was recovered during a study of blood T cell repertoires in COVID-19. Under the authors' procedure: Researchers report that nucleated cell counts were estimated from reference gene primer amplification. TCRdb's table, derived via immunoSEQ multiplex PCR, lists solely in-frame clones and lacks some. That table furnishes V, J and clone size, whereas the DNA furnished D and trimming. This sample has 250,000 to 300,000 clones, with 70% to 90% found just once. The sequenced sample consisted of peripheral blood. The receptor's source is a woman aged 35 to 49 who had recovered from COVID-19.

Here the CDR3 reads CASRRGGRYEQYF. Written as DNA, the CDR3 is TGTGCCAGCAGGCGCGGGGGGCGGTACGAGCAGTACTTC. The rearrangement uses TRBV6-5 and TRBJ2-7; 8 nucleotides agree with TRBD2. Germline CDR1 and CDR2: MNHEY and SVGAGI. CDR3 length: 13 residues. The trim removed 6 bases at V and 4 bases at J, leaving 5 bases unmatched.